What follows are 22 T cell receptor beta chains derived from one specimen sequenced in a study of hypomethylating agent response in myelodysplastic syndrome. Clones were sequenced by immunoSEQ multiplex PCR, and TCRdb holds only the in-frame ones, with some missing. The sample contains some 4,600 clones, nearly 85% of which appear only once. Specimen: bone marrow, collected before or after starting hypomethylating agent treatment for myelodysplastic syndrome (not recorded which). The source is a human donor with myelodysplastic syndrome.

DNA of the CDR3: TGTGCCAGCAGCTTTGGACAGGGAGTGAATTCACCCCTCCACTTT. This translates into CASSFGQGVNSPLHF. This sequence joins TRBV5-5 and TRBJ1-6; 8 bases match TRBD1. The CDR3 contains 15 residues. CDR1 and CDR2 (germline): SGHKS, YYEKEE (reference sequence). Losses at the gene ends were 2 bases for V and 7 bases for J; bases not matched to a gene: 5.

The V and J genes are TRBV21-1 and TRBJ1-2. TRBV21-1 is a pseudogene segment. CDR3 size: 16 residues. The CDR3 coding sequence is TGTGCCAGCACCGGGGGGGGCGAAGATTTTAACTATGGCTACACCTTC. Translation gives CASTGGGEDFNYGYTF.

The gene calls are TRBV5-6 and TRBJ2-5; D perhaps matches TRBD1 (6 bases). Matching the DNA end better, TRBJ2-7 makes the J call doubtful. The CDR3 totals 13 residues. The germline CDR1 and CDR2 sequences are SGHDT and YYEEEE. The CDR3 region has the DNA TGTGCCAGCAGCATGGGGACATCGTACGAGCAGTACTTC. This sequence encodes CASSMGTSYEQYF.

This chain uses TRBV30 with TRBJ2-5, with 9 bases matching TRBD2. The V gene end was trimmed by 3 bases and the J gene end by 4 bases; junction bases not matched to a gene: 3. Germline V gene data show CDR1 as GTSNPN and CDR2 as SVGIG (reference sequence). There are 13 residues in the CDR3. CDR3 nucleotides: TGTGCCTGGAGGGAAGCGGGGGGAGAGACCCAGTACTTC. This encodes CAWREAGGETQYF.

This clone showed up just a few times. V is TRBV30 and J is TRBJ1-5; possibly TRBD1 for D (6 bases). Germline assignment: CDR1 GTSNPN and CDR2 SVGIG (reference sequence). The CDR3 is made up of 13 amino acids. Trimming took 0 bases from V and 5 from J, leaving 8 bases between them. The chain's CDR3 is CAWSVAGDQPQHF. Here the CDR3 DNA reads TGTGCCTGGAGTGTGGCAGGGGATCAGCCCCAGCATTTT.

This chain joins TRBV6-6 and TRBJ1-2, with D tentatively TRBD1 (5 bases). CDR1 is MNHNY, CDR2 SVGAGI, per germline (reference sequence). Trimming stripped 7 bases from V and 2 bases from J, with 17 bases between. The CDR3 is made up of 15 amino acids. CDR3 sequence: CASTNRRGGNYGYTF. As DNA, the CDR3 is TGTGCCAGCACTAATCGCCGGGGGGGAAACTATGGCTACACCTTC.

The V gene is TRBV18, the J gene TRBJ2-2; no clear D gene. The ends were cut back, 0 bases at V and 2 bases at J, with 7 bases in the middle. Germline values: CDR1 KGHSH, CDR2 LQKENI. This CDR3 has 15 amino acids. CDR3 bases: TGTGCCAGCTCACCACCGGTGGGTAACACCGGGGAGCTGTTTTTT. Its protein is CASSPPVGNTGELFF.

The J gene is TRBJ2-3, the V gene TRBV7-2; D not resolved. Trimming removed 3 bases at V and 0 bases at J, with 4 bases between. From germline, CDR1 is SGHTA and CDR2 FQGNSA. This CDR3 is built from 13 residues. The CDR3 DNA reads as TGTGCCAGCAGCTTTCCCAGCACAGATACGCAGTATTTT. This gives the protein CASSFPSTDTQYF.

The rearrangement links TRBV28 to TRBJ2-3, with 8 bases aligning to TRBD1. CDR1 and CDR2 from the germline V gene are MDHEN and SYDVKM. The CDR3 is 16 residues long. Germline trimming cut 4 bases from V and 5 bases from J; bases unmatched to any gene: 11. CDR3: CASSWDMDRDQDTQYF. Written as DNA, the CDR3 is TGTGCCAGCAGTTGGGATATGGACAGGGACCAAGATACGCAGTATTTT.

The chain has TRBV7-2 and TRBJ1-1; 7 bases are a match to TRBD1. CDR1 and CDR2 (germline): SGHTA, FQGNSA. J lost 4 bases, V lost 1 base, and 6 bases had no gene match. The CDR3 has 15 residues. DNA of the CDR3: TGTGCCAGCAGCTTAGTAGGGGGCGGGGGCACTGAAGCTTTCTTT. It specifies CASSLVGGGGTEAFF.

The chain uses TRBV6-5 and TRBJ1-1; D not resolved. The CDR3 loop spans 11 amino acids. V was pared by 5 bases and J by 6 bases, with 7 bases between. Per germline, CDR1 MNHEY and CDR2 SVGAGI. This chain's CDR3 is CASSTWAEAFF. The CDR3, as DNA: TGTGCCAGCAGTACGTGGGCTGAAGCTTTCTTT.

This chain joins TRBV19 and TRBJ1-5; D not certain. The V gene lost 5 bases and the J gene lost 1 base, with 18 bases spanning the gap. The CDR3 contains 17 residues. CDR1 is LNHDA, CDR2 SQIVND, per germline (reference sequence). The CDR3 bases are TGTGCCAGTAGTTCTATGGGCGGCAGTCGCAGCAATCAGCCCCAGCATTTT. Its protein is CASSSMGGSRSNQPQHF.

For the CDR3, the DNA is TGTGCCAGCAGTGATTCAGGGGCGCAGGGCTACACCTTC. It is translated as CASSDSGAQGYTF. The chain has TRBV25-1 and TRBJ1-2; possibly TRBD1 for D (6 bases). Germline CDR1 is MGHDK and CDR2 is SYGVNS. The V end lost 3 bases, the J end lost 8 bases, and 13 bases lay between the germline ends. The CDR3 length is 13 residues.

The J gene is TRBJ1-1, the V gene TRBV6-4, with TRBD1 matching 8 bases. V trimming: 1 base; J trimming: 7 bases; junction bases outside the gene matches: 29. CDR3 length equals 22 residues. Looked up from germline, CDR1 is MRHNA and CDR2 is SNTAGT. The CDR3 DNA follows: TGTGCCAGCAGTGACTTCATCCCCCTTAGACAGGGGAGAATGTCTGGTGCGAGTGAAGCTTTCTTT. It specifies CASSDFIPLRQGRMSGASEAFF.

The chain employs TRBV9 and TRBJ1-3; D call uncertain. The CDR3 covers 15 residues. Germline CDR1 reads SGDLS; CDR2 reads YYNGEE. V lost 0 bases and J 2 bases, leaving 9 bases between the germline ends. In DNA form, the CDR3 reads TGTGCCAGCAGCGTAGACCCAGACACTGGAAACACCATATATTTT. Its protein is CASSVDPDTGNTIYF.

The chain has TRBV7-2 and TRBJ2-3, with D possibly TRBD2 on 5 matching bases. The V end lost 5 bases, the J end lost 3 bases, and 18 bases lay between the germline ends. Germline V gene lookup returns CDR1 SGHTA and CDR2 FQGNSA. CDR3 length: 16 residues. The DNA for the CDR3 is TGTGCCAGCAGCCTTCTGGACTCCCCTGCTACAGATACGCAGTATTTT. Residues: CASSLLDSPATDTQYF. The variable domain in full, with the rest retrieved from reference TRBV7-2 and TRBJ2-3, is GAGVSQSPSNKVTEKGKDVELRCDPISGHTALYWYRQSLGQGLEFLIYFQGNSAPDKSGLPSDRFSAERTGGSVSTLTIQRTQQEDSAVYLCASSLLDSPATDTQYFGPGTRLTVL.

This clone showed up just once. The chain uses TRBV15 and TRBJ1-2; D gene unclear. Trimming cost V 0 bases and J 5 bases, with 13 bases left between them. The CDR3 loop spans 15 amino acids. CDR1 and CDR2 from the germline V gene are LNHNV and YYDKDF (reference sequence). The CDR3 here is CATSRDLLAEYGYTF. For the CDR3, the DNA is TGTGCCACCAGCAGAGATTTGTTGGCAGAATATGGCTACACCTTC.

This clone was seen once. The V and J genes are TRBV10-3 and TRBJ1-2; 7 nucleotides align to TRBD1. V lost 8 bases, J lost 7 bases, and 10 bases stayed unmatched. The CDR3 covers 13 residues. Germline assignment: CDR1 ENHRY and CDR2 SYGVKD. CDR3 sequence: CAIAGEGALGYTF. The CDR3 coding sequence is TGTGCCATCGCTGGGGAGGGGGCGCTTGGCTACACCTTC.

This clone was seen a few times. The V gene is TRBV29-1, the J gene TRBJ2-2; D gene unclear. Germline-derived CDR1 and CDR2 are SQVTM and ANQGSEA. Trimming took off 8 bases at V and 5 bases at J, with 9 bases between the two ends. This CDR3 is 11 amino acids long. This CDR3 reads CSSEITGELFF. The CDR3 DNA is TGCAGCTCCGAGATTACCGGGGAGCTGTTTTTT.

This chain joins TRBV11-2 and TRBJ2-7; D unresolved. CDR1 and CDR2 (germline): SGHAT, FQNNGV. Trimming shortened V by 5 bases and J by 5 bases, and 10 bases separated the two germline ends. This CDR3 has 12 amino acids. The CDR3 nucleotides are TGTGCCAGCAGCGTCCCCACCCACGAGCAGTACTTC. Translation: CASSVPTHEQYF.

The rearrangement links TRBV5-3 to TRBJ2-7; D possibly corresponds to TRBD1 (7 bases). TRBV5-3 is an open reading frame whose function is uncertain. Trimming left V 8 bases short and J 2 bases short, with 26 bases between. This CDR3 has 17 amino acids. DNA of the CDR3: TGTGCCAGCCAGCTTTCCAGGCGGCAGGGGGGAACCTACGAGCAGTACTTC. Translated: CASQLSRRQGGTYEQYF.

The chain uses TRBV7-8 and TRBJ2-7; 8 positions agree with TRBD2. V lost 3 bases and J lost 4; bases outside the gene matches: 11. This CDR3 has 16 amino acids. CDR1 is SGHVS, CDR2 FQNEAQ, per germline. CDR3 DNA sequence: TGTGCCAGCAGCTTCAGGCGCGGGGGGCCCGGGTACGAGCAGTACTTC. Its protein product is CASSFRRGGPGYEQYF.